This is a list of T cell receptor beta chains from one sample in a study of T cells in Graves' hyperthyroidism and ophthalmopathy. TCRdb re-called the multiplex PCR reads through MiXCR, storing one row per CDR3 protein. Of 500,000 to 650,000 distinct CDR3 sequences detected, roughly 15% appear once; the ten largest clones hold approximately 18%. The sequencing sample was made of blood. These receptors were obtained from a woman aged 18-29 years with Graves' ophthalmopathy. The conserved cysteine and the conserved F or W are not part of the CDR3 here.

V: TRBV2
J: TRBJ1-1
CDR3: ASSYGLNTEAF

V: TRBV6-1
J: TRBJ2-3
CDR3: ASTTGQGVDGTDTQY

V: TRBV7-2
J: TRBJ1-5
CDR3: ASSDTGATNQPQH

V: TRBV18
J: TRBJ1-1
CDR3: ASSPPGASAF

V: TRBV20-1
J: TRBJ2-1
CDR3: SAPVLAGSSVNEQF

V: TRBV12-3/TRBV12-4
J: TRBJ2-5
CDR3: ASTSMGKGETQY

V: TRBV3-1
J: TRBJ2-5
CDR3: ASSRQGLAEETQY

V: TRBV4-3
J: TRBJ2-1
CDR3: ASSQDGTGIYNEQF

V: TRBV9
J: TRBJ1-2
CDR3: ASSVGGDRHGYT

V: TRBV5-4
J: TRBJ1-1
CDR3: ASSLADLNTEAF

V: TRBV19
J: TRBJ2-3
CDR3: ASSPQTVPTDTQY

V: TRBV29-1
J: TRBJ1-2
CDR3: SVELIVNYGYT